The following is a T cell receptor (beta chain) sequence with its context. Its antigen is not known. Original processing methods: Patient CD8+ clones larger than 1% rarely matched published virus-specific TCRB sequences. Libraries were prepared by immunoSEQ multiplex PCR; TCRdb keeps only in-frame clonotypes and omits some of them. Clone size and the V and J calls come from that table; the DNA yielded D and trimming. The table includes about 18,000 clones, about three quarters detected once. This record comes from a study of somatic mutations in cytotoxic T cells in rheumatoid arthritis. About the research overall: It was right after diagnosis, before any treatment, that patient blood (approximately 30 ml EDTA) was drawn. The flow sorting of some V beta antibody-stained T-cell populations reached nearly 100% purity, and the sorted populations included V beta1+ cells sequenced for TCRB.

The CDR3 loop spans 13 amino acids. V lost 6 bases, J lost 1 base, and 9 bases lay in between. Germline CDR1 WNHNN, CDR2 SYGVQD (reference sequence). Notes on the study in general: Greater age accompanied higher CD8+ clonality in rheumatoid arthritis patients, a pattern that was absent in healthy controls.

The source of this sequence is an adult with rheumatoid arthritis. Sequenced material: CD8+ T cells sorted from blood. The genes are TRBV10-1 and TRBJ1-1; D is unclear. CDR3 DNA: TGCGCCAGCAGCCCTGACCCGAACACTGAAGCTTTCTTT. Its protein product is CASSPDPNTEAFF.